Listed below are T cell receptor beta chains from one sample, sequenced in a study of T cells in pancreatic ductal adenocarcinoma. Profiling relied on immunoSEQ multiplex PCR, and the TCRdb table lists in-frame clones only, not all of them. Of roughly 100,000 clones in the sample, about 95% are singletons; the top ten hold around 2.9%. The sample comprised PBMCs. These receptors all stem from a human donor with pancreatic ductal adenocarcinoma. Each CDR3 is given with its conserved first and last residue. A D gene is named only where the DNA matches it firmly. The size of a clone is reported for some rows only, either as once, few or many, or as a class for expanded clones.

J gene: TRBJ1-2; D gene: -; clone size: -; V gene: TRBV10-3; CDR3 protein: CAISAAGFGGYTF; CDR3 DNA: TGTGCCATCAGTGCAGCAGGGTTTGGTGGCTACACCTTC
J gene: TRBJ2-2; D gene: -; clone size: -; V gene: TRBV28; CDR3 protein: CASSLWGQGNTGELFF; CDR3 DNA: TGTGCCAGCAGTTTATGGGGGCAGGGCAACACCGGGGAGCTGTTTTTT
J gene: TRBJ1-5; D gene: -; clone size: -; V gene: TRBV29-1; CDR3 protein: CSVAAGGNQPQHF; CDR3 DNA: TGCAGCGTTGCGGCGGGGGGCAATCAGCCCCAGCATTTT
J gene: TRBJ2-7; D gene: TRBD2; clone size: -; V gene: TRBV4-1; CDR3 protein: CASSRIGLAGGREQYF; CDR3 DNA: TGCGCCAGCAGCCGCATCGGACTAGCGGGAGGTAGGGAGCAGTACTTC
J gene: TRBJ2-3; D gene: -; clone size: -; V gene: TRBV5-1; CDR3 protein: CASSAGSSTDTQYF; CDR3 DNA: TGCGCCAGCAGTGCGGGCTCTAGCACAGATACGCAGTATTTT
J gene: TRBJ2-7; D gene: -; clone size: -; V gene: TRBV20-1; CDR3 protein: CSALRSYEQYF; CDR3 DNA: TGCAGTGCTCTCAGGTCGTACGAGCAGTACTTC
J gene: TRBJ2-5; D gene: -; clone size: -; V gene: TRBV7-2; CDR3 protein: CASSSLRQGVKTQYF; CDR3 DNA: TGTGCCAGCAGCTCCCTACGTCAGGGTGTAAAGACCCAGTACTTC
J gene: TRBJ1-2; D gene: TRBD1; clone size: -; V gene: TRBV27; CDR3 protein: CASTNRQGAHYGYTF; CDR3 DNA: TGTGCCAGCACCAACCGACAGGGGGCTCACTATGGCTACACCTTC
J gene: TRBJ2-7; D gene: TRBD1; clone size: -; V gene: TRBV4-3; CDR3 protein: CASSHGSRQGAGEQYF; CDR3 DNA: TGCGCCAGCAGCCACGGCTCCCGACAGGGGGCAGGTGAGCAGTACTTC
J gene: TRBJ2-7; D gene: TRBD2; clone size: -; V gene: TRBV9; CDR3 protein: CASSRVVTSGISEQYF; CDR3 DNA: TGTGCCAGCAGCCGAGTGGTCACCAGCGGGATCAGCGAGCAGTACTTC
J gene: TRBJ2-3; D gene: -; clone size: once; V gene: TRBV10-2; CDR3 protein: CASSDPGFQGQYF; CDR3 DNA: TGCGCCAGCAGTGATCCAGGGTTTCAAGGGCAGTATTTT
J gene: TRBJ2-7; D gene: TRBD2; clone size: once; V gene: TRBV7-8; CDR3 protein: CASSFPIAGGLPEQYF; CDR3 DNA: TGTGCCAGCAGTTTTCCCATAGCGGGAGGGCTCCCCGAGCAGTACTTC
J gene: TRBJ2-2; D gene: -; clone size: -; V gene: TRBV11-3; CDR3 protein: CASSLETVTGELFF; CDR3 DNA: TGTGCCAGCAGCTTAGAAACAGTCACCGGGGAGCTGTTTTTT
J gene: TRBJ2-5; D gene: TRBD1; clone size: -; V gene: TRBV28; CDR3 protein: CASSSPTGPKQETQYF; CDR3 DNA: TGTGCCAGCAGTTCCCCGACAGGGCCGAAGCAAGAGACCCAGTACTTC
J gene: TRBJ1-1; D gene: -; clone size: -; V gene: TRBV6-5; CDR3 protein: CASSYSTGYTEAFF; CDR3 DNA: TGTGCCAGCAGTTACTCCACAGGATACACTGAAGCTTTCTTT
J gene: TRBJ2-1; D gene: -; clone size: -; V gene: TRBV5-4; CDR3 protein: CASSLAVNNEQFF; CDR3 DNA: TGTGCCAGCAGCTTAGCGGTAAACAATGAGCAGTTCTTC
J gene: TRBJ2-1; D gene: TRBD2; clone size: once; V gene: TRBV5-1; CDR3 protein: CASSLQREVYNEQFF; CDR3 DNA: TGCGCCAGCAGCCTTCAGCGGGAGGTCTACAATGAGCAGTTCTTC
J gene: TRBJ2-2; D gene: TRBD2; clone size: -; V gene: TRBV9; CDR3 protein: CASSVSTSGQITGELFF; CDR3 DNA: TGTGCCAGCAGCGTATCTACTAGCGGGCAAATCACCGGGGAGCTGTTTTTT